This entry describes one TCR beta chain. The CDR3 is 16 residues long. Trimming shortened V by 3 bases and J by 2 bases, and 17 bases separated the two germline ends. Germline CDR1 is SNHLY and CDR2 is FYNNEI. The repertoire was sequenced with immunoSEQ multiplex PCR; TCRdb's copy has only in-frame clones and lacks some. The table has approximately 24,000 clones, just over 85% seen once. This sample is drawn from a study of T cell changes during pregnancy in multiple sclerosis. The TCR comes from a female donor in good health, enrolled as a control in a pregnancy study. Source: CD8+ T cells from peripheral blood mononuclear cells, taken in the first trimester of pregnancy. V is TRBV2 and J is TRBJ2-7; possibly TRBD1 for D (6 bases). The DNA of the CDR3 is TGTGCCAGCAGTGACGTCTCCGGGACAAAGCCCTACGAGCAGTACTTC. Protein: CASSDVSGTKPYEQYF.